The 32 T cell receptor beta chains in this list originate from one sample, sequenced in a study of technical replicates of blood from several donors. Measured with immunoSEQ multiplex PCR; TCRdb has only the in-frame clones, and not every one. Seen here are 55,000 to 70,000 clones, around 87% observed once, and the top ten hold roughly 5%. Sequencing input: PBMCs. The receptor source for this set is a human donor in good health. Some clones in this sample may be carry-over from other donors' samples.

This clone was detected only once. The chain is built from TRBV18 and TRBJ1-2; D perhaps matches TRBD1 (6 bases). The ends were cut back, 6 bases at V and 4 bases at J, with 15 bases in the middle. Germline V gene lookup returns CDR1 KGHSH and CDR2 LQKENI. The CDR3 loop spans 14 amino acids. The CDR3 region is CASSRTDLGYGYTF. The CDR3 DNA reads as TGTGCCAGCTCCCGGACAGATCTTGGCTATGGCTACACCTTC.

The chain is built from TRBV9 and TRBJ1-2; 7 bases agree with TRBD1. Germline CDR1 SGDLS, CDR2 YYNGEE. V gave up 0 bases and J gave up 7 bases; unmatched junction bases: 6. The CDR3 consists of 14 residues. The DNA for the CDR3 is TGTGCCAGCAGCGTAGGGTTAGGGGGCGGTGGCTACACCTTC. Translation: CASSVGLGGGGYTF.

The chain couples TRBV7-7 to TRBJ1-4; 9 bases are a match to TRBD1. V shed 5 bases and J 9 bases; nucleotides not matched to a gene: 7. Germline V gene data show CDR1 as SSHAT and CDR2 as FNYEAQ (reference sequence). The CDR3 contains 14 residues. This chain's CDR3 is CASSVQGAEKKLFF. CDR3 DNA: TGTGCCAGCAGCGTACAGGGGGCAGAGAAAAAACTGTTTTTT.

The chain combines TRBV10-3 with TRBJ1-5, with 8 bases fitting TRBD1. V dropped 4 bases and J dropped 1; count of bases not matched to a gene: 0. This CDR3 is 14 amino acids long. Germline CDR1 reads ENHRY; CDR2 reads SYGVKD. The CDR3 DNA follows: TGTGCCATCAGTGCAGGGGGCAGCAATCAGCCCCAGCATTTT. Its protein is CAISAGGSNQPQHF.

This rearrangement joins TRBV5-6 to TRBJ2-1; 9 bases agree with TRBD2. Per the germline V gene, CDR1 is SGHDT and CDR2 is YYEEEE. V was pared by 2 bases and J by 5 bases, with 5 bases of the junction left unmatched. The CDR3 has 15 amino acids. CDR3 bases: TGTGCCAGCAGCTTTTATAGACTAGCGGACAATGAGCAGTTCTTC. It translates to CASSFYRLADNEQFF.

The chain couples TRBV4-1 to TRBJ1-5; D unclear. Trimming removed 0 bases from V and 4 bases from J, with 19 bases in between. Germline assignment: CDR1 MGHRA and CDR2 YSYEKL. This CDR3 has 18 residues. The DNA for the CDR3 is TGCGCCAGCAGCCAAGAGGAATTGAGCCAGACTCCAAATCAGCCCCAGCATTTT. It is translated as CASSQEELSQTPNQPQHF.

V gene TRBV9 combines with J gene TRBJ2-3, with TRBD2 identical over 9 bases. The trim removed 5 bases at V and 3 bases at J, leaving 4 bases unmatched. Germline V gene lookup returns CDR1 SGDLS and CDR2 YYNGEE. CDR3 length equals 14 residues. CDR3 sequence (DNA): TGTGCCAGCAGTTTCAGCGGGGGGACAGATACGCAGTATTTT. Protein: CASSFSGGTDTQYF. Full variable domain (remainder filled in from reference TRBV9 and TRBJ2-3): DSGVTQTPKHLITATGQRVTLRCSPRSGDLSVYWYQQSLDQGLQFLIQYYNGEERAKGNILERFSAQQFPDLHSELNLSSLELGDSALYFCASSFSGGTDTQYFGPGTRLTVL.

The genes are TRBV5-4 and TRBJ2-7; D is undetermined. This CDR3 region has 15 residues. Germline CDR1 and CDR2: SGHNT and YYREEE (reference sequence). Trimming left V 1 base short and J 0 bases short, with 11 bases between. The CDR3 reads CASSLRHQSSYEQYF. The CDR3 region has the DNA TGTGCCAGCAGCTTGCGACACCAAAGCTCCTACGAGCAGTACTTC.

This rearrangement joins TRBV27 to TRBJ1-5; D is perhaps TRBD1 (5 bases). V was trimmed by 0 bases and J by 0 bases, leaving 6 bases between them. The CDR3 consists of 15 residues. Germline CDR1 is MNHEY and CDR2 is SMNVEV (reference sequence). The DNA for the CDR3 is TGTGCCAGCAGTTTATCAAGGGGTAGCAATCAGCCCCAGCATTTT. It encodes CASSLSRGSNQPQHF.

The chain joins TRBV30 to TRBJ1-4; 7 bases map to TRBD1. CDR1 and CDR2 from the germline V gene are GTSNPN and SVGIG (reference sequence). CDR3 length equals 13 residues. Losses at the gene ends were 1 base for V and 11 bases for J; bases not matched to a gene: 7. CDR3: CAWSATRGRKLFF. The CDR3 DNA sequence: TGTGCCTGGAGTGCTACAAGGGGGCGGAAACTGTTTTTT.

In its sample, this clone was seen once. J is TRBJ2-7 and V is TRBV11-2, with TRBD1 matching over 10 bases. After removal of 2 bases from V and 6 bases from J, the junction contained 13 bases not matched to a gene. There are 17 residues in the CDR3. Germline V lookup: CDR1 SGHAT, CDR2 FQNNGV. CDR3 in DNA: TGTGCCAGCAGCTTATTCGGGGGGACAGGGGTAACGGGCGAGCAGTACTTC. It is translated as CASSLFGGTGVTGEQYF. The full variable domain, with the rest looked up from reference TRBV11-2 and TRBJ2-7, is EAGVAQSPRYKIIEKRQSVAFWCNPISGHATLYWYQQILGQGPKLLIQFQNNGVVDDSQLPKDRFSAERLKGVDSTLKIQPAKLEDSAVYLCASSLFGGTGVTGEQYFGPGTRLTVT.

This chain links TRBV7-2 with TRBJ2-2, with 8 bases aligning to TRBD2. Germline V gives CDR1 SGHTA, CDR2 FQGNSA. The CDR3 extends over 16 amino acids. J was trimmed by 6 bases and V by 5 bases; bases with no gene match: 11. CDR3 sequence: CASSLLGAGGSGELFF. The CDR3 nucleotides read TGTGCCAGCAGCCTGCTGGGGGCGGGGGGTTCCGGGGAGCTGTTTTTT.

In DNA, the CDR3 is TGTGCCAGCAGGGACAGCTCCTACAATGAGCAGTTCTTC. Amino acids: CASRDSSYNEQFF. This chain links TRBV2 with TRBJ2-1; D may be TRBD1 (6 bases). V was cut by 6 bases and J by 0 bases, with 6 bases left in between. The CDR3 is 13 residues long. Germline CDR1 and CDR2: SNHLY and FYNNEI.

DNA for the CDR3: TGCGCCAGCAGCTTGGCCCCCCGGGACACCTACGAGCAGTACTTC. Its protein is CASSLAPRDTYEQYF. The chain joins TRBV5-1 to TRBJ2-7; maybe TRBD1 (6 bases). The CDR3 has 15 residues. V lost 0 bases and J 2 bases, leaving 12 bases between the germline ends. Germline V gene lookup returns CDR1 SGHRS and CDR2 YFSETQ.

V is TRBV7-8 and J is TRBJ1-2, with 7 bases identical to TRBD1. CDR1 is SGHVS, CDR2 FQNEAQ, per germline. The CDR3 contains 13 residues. Trimming removed 4 bases from V and 2 bases from J; junction bases left unmatched: 1. The CDR3 region has the DNA TGTGCCAGCAGCTGGGGACAGAACTATGGCTACACCTTC. Translation: CASSWGQNYGYTF.

V is TRBV19 and J is TRBJ2-1; D might be TRBD1 (6 bases). Germline CDR1 LNHDA, CDR2 SQIVND (reference sequence). The CDR3 sequence is 13 residues long. V was trimmed by 5 bases and J by 6 bases, leaving 11 bases between them. The CDR3 coding sequence is TGTGCCAGTAGTTCGGGACAAGTCAATGAGCAGTTCTTC. Amino acid sequence: CASSSGQVNEQFF.

This chain connects TRBV12-5 to TRBJ1-5, with D possibly TRBD1 on 6 matching bases. Trimming took 6 bases from V and 0 from J, leaving 12 bases between them. CDR3 length equals 15 residues. Germline CDR1 is LGHNT and CDR2 is FRNRAP. Here the CDR3 reads CASGLGQFSNQPQHF. In nucleotides, the CDR3 is TGTGCTAGTGGCCTAGGACAGTTTAGCAATCAGCCCCAGCATTTT.

A word on this clone: The junction and the germline gene differ at one end; a read error may be behind it. The J gene is TRBJ1-2, the V gene TRBV29-1, with D tentatively TRBD1 (6 bases). The CDR3 runs to 11 residues. Germline-derived CDR1 and CDR2 are SQVTM and ANQGSEA. The CDR3 loop is CSAEQGRGYTF. The CDR3 bases are TGCAGCGCTGAACAGGGTCGGGGCTACACCTTC.

The CDR3 sequence: CASSAGTGGSYEQYF. The CDR3 DNA is TGTGCCAGTAGTGCTGGGACAGGGGGGTCCTACGAGCAGTACTTC. V and J are TRBV19 and TRBJ2-7; 11 bases align to TRBD1. Germline CDR1 reads LNHDA; CDR2 reads SQIVND (reference sequence). The junction had 4 bases not matched to a gene; V was cut back by 5 bases and J by 1 base. CDR3 size: 15 residues.

V is TRBV6-5 and J is TRBJ2-7; TRBD2 aligns across 11 bases. The CDR3 sequence is 15 residues long. Germline CDR1 is MNHEY and CDR2 is SVGAGI. J lost 4 bases, V lost 2 bases, and 4 bases had no gene match. The CDR3 region has the DNA TGTGCCAGCAGTTACCTAGCGGGGGGTGTATACGAGCAGTACTTC. This translates into CASSYLAGGVYEQYF.

This clone was detected once. V gene TRBV7-8 combines with J gene TRBJ2-7; 9 bases line up with TRBD1. Germline CDR1 and CDR2: SGHVS and FQNEAQ. Trimming removed 5 bases from V and 4 bases from J; junction bases left unmatched: 6. The CDR3 has 14 amino acids. The CDR3 spells CASSPGTGRYEQYF. The CDR3, as DNA: TGTGCCAGCAGCCCAGGGACAGGGAGGTACGAGCAGTACTTC.

This clone was counted a single time. The J gene is TRBJ1-1, the V gene TRBV29-1; D perhaps matches TRBD1 (6 bases). Trimming removed 6 bases from V and 8 bases from J, with 19 bases in between. Germline values: CDR1 SQVTM, CDR2 ANQGSEA. The length of the CDR3 is 13 residues. The CDR3 spells CSVQGTGSREAFF. CDR3 DNA: TGCAGCGTCCAGGGAACAGGGTCCCGCGAAGCTTTCTTT. Complete variable domain (other parts from reference TRBV29-1 and TRBJ1-1): SAVISQKPSRDICQRGTSLTIQCQVDSQVTMMFWYRQQPGQSLTLIATANQGSEATYESGFVIDKFPISRPNLTFSTLTVSNMSPEDSSIYLCSVQGTGSREAFFGQGTRLTVV.

The CDR3 loop reads CASSFTLRANYGYTF. CDR3 coding DNA: TGTGCCAGCAGCTTTACCCTGAGGGCTAACTATGGCTACACCTTC. The chain links TRBV7-2 to TRBJ1-2, with no clear D. The CDR3 contains 15 residues. V lost 3 bases and J 0 bases, leaving 11 bases between the germline ends. Per germline, CDR1 SGHTA and CDR2 FQGNSA.

The rearrangement uses TRBV29-1 and TRBJ2-7; D gene unclear. Germline lookup yields CDR1 SQVTM and CDR2 ANQGSEA. V lost 2 bases to trimming and J lost 5 bases, with 7 bases between them. This CDR3 spans 11 amino acids. The DNA of the CDR3 is TGCAGCGTTGAACATGGCAACGAGCAGTACTTC. This sequence encodes CSVEHGNEQYF.

V usage is TRBV6-1 and J usage is TRBJ1-6; 8 positions agree with TRBD1. With 5 bases clipped from V and 9 bases from J, the junction kept 9 bases outside the gene matches. The germline CDR1 and CDR2 sequences are MNHNS and SASEGT. This CDR3 region has 15 residues. The CDR3 DNA reads as TGTGCCAGCAGTACCGGACAGGGTATGTTTTCACCCCTCCACTTT. Translating it yields CASSTGQGMFSPLHF.

This chain connects TRBV29-1 to TRBJ1-2; 7 bases align to TRBD1. The CDR3 spans 13 residues. V lost 5 bases, J lost 4 bases, and 7 bases stayed unmatched. Germline V gives CDR1 SQVTM, CDR2 ANQGSEA. The DNA of the CDR3 is TGCAGCGTTACGAAAACAGGGGCCTATGGCTACACCTTC. Its protein is CSVTKTGAYGYTF.

The DNA of the CDR3 is TGTGCCAGCAGTTACGACGGGTGGACTGAAGCTTTCTTT. It yields the protein CASSYDGWTEAFF. The chain is built from TRBV6-5 and TRBJ1-1, with D hard to call. V dropped 2 bases and J dropped 5 bases, with 9 bases sitting between them. Looked up from germline, CDR1 is MNHEY and CDR2 is SVGAGI. The CDR3 sequence is 13 residues long.

In its sample, this clone was seen a few times. CDR3 sequence: CASSEGAGGRGPQHF. The CDR3 DNA is TGTGCCAGCAGTGAAGGGGCGGGGGGCCGTGGGCCCCAGCATTTT. V usage is TRBV6-1 and J usage is TRBJ1-5; perhaps TRBD1 as D (6 bases). V shed 1 base and J shed 9 bases, with 16 bases lying between them. The CDR3 contains 15 residues. Germline CDR1 is MNHNS and CDR2 is SASEGT.

V gene TRBV6-5 combines with J gene TRBJ2-5; perhaps TRBD2 as D (6 bases). CDR3 length: 12 amino acids. Per germline, CDR1 MNHEY and CDR2 SVGAGI. The ends were cut back, 7 bases at V and 2 bases at J, with 8 bases in the middle. CDR3 protein: CASNSGQETQYF. DNA for the CDR3: TGTGCCAGCAATAGCGGTCAAGAGACCCAGTACTTC.

The rearrangement joins TRBV6-5 to TRBJ1-5; 9 bases match TRBD1. The J segment lost 5 bases and the V segment lost 5 bases, leaving 7 bases of the junction unmatched. This CDR3 spans 15 amino acids. Germline CDR1 is MNHEY and CDR2 is SVGAGI. CDR3 sequence reads: CASSKFTGGDQPQHF. As DNA, the CDR3 is TGTGCCAGCAGTAAGTTTACAGGGGGCGATCAGCCCCAGCATTTT.

CDR3 sequence (DNA): TGTGCCAGCCGACCCGGAACAGGGAACACCGGGGAGCTGTTTTTT. Protein sequence: CASRPGTGNTGELFF. The V and J genes are TRBV18 and TRBJ2-2; the D gene is possibly TRBD1 (5 bases). CDR3 length equals 15 residues. The germline V and J ends were trimmed by 8 bases and 1 base, with 14 bases remaining between them. Germline assignment: CDR1 KGHSH and CDR2 LQKENI.

The chain recombines TRBV29-1 with TRBJ2-1; D unclear. V lost 3 bases and J 0 bases, leaving 15 bases between the germline ends. The germline V gene has CDR1 SQVTM and CDR2 ANQGSEA. The CDR3 sequence is 16 residues long. The CDR3 DNA follows: TGCAGCGTTGATAATAGCTGGCGGAACTCCTACAATGAGCAGTTCTTC. Protein sequence: CSVDNSWRNSYNEQFF.